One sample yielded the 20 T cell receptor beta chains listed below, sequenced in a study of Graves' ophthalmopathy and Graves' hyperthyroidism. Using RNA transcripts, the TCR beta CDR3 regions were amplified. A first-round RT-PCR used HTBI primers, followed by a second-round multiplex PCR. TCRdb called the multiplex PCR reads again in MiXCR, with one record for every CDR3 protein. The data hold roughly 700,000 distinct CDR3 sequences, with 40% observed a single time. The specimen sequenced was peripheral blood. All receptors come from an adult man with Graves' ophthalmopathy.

This CDR3 reads CSARGRGTNTGELKTQYF. CDR3 sequence (DNA): TGCAGTGCTAGGGGCCGGGGGACGAACACCGGGGAGCTGAAGACCCAGTACTTC. V is TRBV20-1 and J is TRBJ2-5; maybe TRBD2 (6 bases). Germline V lookup: CDR1 DFQATT, CDR2 SNEGSKA (reference sequence). Trimming shortened V by 3 bases and J by 6 bases, and 29 bases separated the two germline ends. The CDR3 is 18 amino acids.

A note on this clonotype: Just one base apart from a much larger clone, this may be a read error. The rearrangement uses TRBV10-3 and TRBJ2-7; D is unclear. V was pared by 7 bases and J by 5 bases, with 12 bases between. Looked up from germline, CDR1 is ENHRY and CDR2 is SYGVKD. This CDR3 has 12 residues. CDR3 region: CAITDRWNEQYF. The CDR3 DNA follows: TGTGCCATCACGGATCGTTGGAACGAGCAGTACTTC.

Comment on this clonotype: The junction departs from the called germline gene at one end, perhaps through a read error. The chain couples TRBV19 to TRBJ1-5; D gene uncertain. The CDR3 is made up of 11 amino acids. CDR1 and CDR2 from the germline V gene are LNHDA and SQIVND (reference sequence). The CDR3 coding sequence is TGTGCCTGTAGCACAAGTACGTCCCAGCATTTT. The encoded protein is CACSTSTSQHF.

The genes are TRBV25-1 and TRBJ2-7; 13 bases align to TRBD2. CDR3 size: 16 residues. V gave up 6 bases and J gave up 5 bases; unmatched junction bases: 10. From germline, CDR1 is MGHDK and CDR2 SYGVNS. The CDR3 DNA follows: TGTGCCAGCAGCGCCGGACTAGCGGGAGTTCTCCACGAGCAGTACTTC. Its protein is CASSAGLAGVLHEQYF.

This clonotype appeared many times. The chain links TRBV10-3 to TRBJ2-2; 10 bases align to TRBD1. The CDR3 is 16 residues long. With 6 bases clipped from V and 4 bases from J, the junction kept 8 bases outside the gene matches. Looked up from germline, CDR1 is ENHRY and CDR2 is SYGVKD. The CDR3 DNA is TGTGCCATCAGCGCTGGGACAGGGGTTGGCACCGGGGAGCTGTTTTTT. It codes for CAISAGTGVGTGELFF.

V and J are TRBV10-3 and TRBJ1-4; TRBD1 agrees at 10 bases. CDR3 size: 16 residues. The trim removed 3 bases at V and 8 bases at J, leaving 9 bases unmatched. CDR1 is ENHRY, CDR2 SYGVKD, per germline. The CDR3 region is CAISDRDRGVDEKLFF. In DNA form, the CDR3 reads TGTGCCATCAGTGACCGGGACAGGGGCGTTGACGAAAAACTGTTTTTT.

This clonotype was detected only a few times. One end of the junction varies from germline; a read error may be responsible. The CDR3 nucleotides read TGTGCCAGCAGTTACCATGGACAGGGGGGGAGCAATCAGCCCCAGCATTTT. Amino acids: CASSYHGQGGSNQPQHF. This chain joins TRBV24-1 and TRBJ1-5; 10 bases are a match to TRBD1. CDR1 and CDR2 (germline): KGHDR, SFDVKD. The CDR3 spans 17 residues.

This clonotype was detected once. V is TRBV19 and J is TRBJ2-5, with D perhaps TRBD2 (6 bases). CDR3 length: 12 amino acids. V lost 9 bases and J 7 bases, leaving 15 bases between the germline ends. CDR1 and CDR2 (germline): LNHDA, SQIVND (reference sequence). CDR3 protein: CASSTGRGTQYF. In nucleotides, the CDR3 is TGTGCCAGCTCTACGGGGCGGGGGACCCAGTACTTC.

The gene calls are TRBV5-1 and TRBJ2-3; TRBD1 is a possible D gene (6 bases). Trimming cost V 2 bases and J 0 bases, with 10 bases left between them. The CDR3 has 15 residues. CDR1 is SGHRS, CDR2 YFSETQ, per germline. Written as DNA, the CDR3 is TGCGCCAGCAGCTTCAGGGGCTTAAGCACAGATACGCAGTATTTT. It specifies CASSFRGLSTDTQYF.

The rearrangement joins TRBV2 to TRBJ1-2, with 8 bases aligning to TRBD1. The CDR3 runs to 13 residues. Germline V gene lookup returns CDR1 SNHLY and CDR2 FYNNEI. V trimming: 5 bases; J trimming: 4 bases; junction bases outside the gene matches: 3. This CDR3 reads CASSWDRRYGYTF. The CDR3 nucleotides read TGTGCCAGCAGTTGGGACAGGCGCTATGGCTACACCTTC.

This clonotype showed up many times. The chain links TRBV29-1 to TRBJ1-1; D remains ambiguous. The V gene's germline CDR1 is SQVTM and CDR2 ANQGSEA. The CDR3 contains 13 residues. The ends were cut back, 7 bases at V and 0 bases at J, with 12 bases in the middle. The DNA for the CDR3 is TGCAGCGCCACCGGGCCACTGAACACTGAAGCTTTCTTT. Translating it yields CSATGPLNTEAFF.

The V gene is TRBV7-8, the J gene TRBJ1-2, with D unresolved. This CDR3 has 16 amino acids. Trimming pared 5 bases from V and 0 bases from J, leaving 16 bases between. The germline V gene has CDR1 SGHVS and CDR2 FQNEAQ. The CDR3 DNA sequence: TGTGCCAGCAGCGACGAACGCGGGGTTACTAACTATGGCTACACCTTC. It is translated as CASSDERGVTNYGYTF.

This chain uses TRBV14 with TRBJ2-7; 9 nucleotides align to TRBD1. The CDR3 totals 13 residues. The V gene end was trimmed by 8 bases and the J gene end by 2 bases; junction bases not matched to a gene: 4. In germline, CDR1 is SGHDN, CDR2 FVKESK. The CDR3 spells CASVGTGTYEQYF. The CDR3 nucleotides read TGTGCCAGCGTTGGGACAGGGACCTACGAGCAGTACTTC.

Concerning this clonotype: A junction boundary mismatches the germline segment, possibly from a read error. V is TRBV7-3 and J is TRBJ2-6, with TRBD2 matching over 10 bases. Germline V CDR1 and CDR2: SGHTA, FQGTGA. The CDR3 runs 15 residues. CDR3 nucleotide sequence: TGCGCCAGCAGCCAACGAGCGGGAGGGTCCAACGTCCTGACTTTC. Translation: CASSQRAGGSNVLTF.

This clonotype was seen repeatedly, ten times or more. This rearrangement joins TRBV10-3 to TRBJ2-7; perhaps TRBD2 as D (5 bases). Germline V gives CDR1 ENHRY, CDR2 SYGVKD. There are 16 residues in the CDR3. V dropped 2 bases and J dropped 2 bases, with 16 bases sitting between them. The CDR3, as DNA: TGTGCCATCAGTGAGAAAGAAACTAGATTTCCCTACGAGCAGTACTTC. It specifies CAISEKETRFPYEQYF.

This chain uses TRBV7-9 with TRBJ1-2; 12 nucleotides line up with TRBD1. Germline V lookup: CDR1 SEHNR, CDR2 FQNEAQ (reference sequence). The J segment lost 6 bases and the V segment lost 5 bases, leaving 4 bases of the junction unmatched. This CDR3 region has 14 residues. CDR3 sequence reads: CASSQGDRGHGYTF. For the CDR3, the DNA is TGTGCCAGCAGCCAAGGGGACAGGGGGCATGGCTACACCTTC.

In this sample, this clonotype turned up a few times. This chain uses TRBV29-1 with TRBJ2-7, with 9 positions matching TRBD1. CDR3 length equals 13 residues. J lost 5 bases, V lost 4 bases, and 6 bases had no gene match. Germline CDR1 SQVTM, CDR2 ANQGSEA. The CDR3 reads CSVGGQGLDEQYF. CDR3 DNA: TGCAGCGTTGGCGGACAGGGGCTCGACGAGCAGTACTTC.

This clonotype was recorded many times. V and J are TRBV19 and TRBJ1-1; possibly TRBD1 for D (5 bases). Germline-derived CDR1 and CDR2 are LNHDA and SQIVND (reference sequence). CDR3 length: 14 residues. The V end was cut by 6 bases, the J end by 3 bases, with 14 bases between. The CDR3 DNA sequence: TGTGCCAGTAGCCCGGGACTTCGATACACTGAAGCTTTCTTT. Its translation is CASSPGLRYTEAFF.

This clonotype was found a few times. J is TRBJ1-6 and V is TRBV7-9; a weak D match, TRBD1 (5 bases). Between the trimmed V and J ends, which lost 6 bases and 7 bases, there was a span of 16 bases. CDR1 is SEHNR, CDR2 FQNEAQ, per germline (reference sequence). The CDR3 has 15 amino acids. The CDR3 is CASRLGAGRNSPLHF. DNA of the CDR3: TGTGCCAGCAGACTGGGCGCAGGGCGGAATTCACCCCTCCACTTT.

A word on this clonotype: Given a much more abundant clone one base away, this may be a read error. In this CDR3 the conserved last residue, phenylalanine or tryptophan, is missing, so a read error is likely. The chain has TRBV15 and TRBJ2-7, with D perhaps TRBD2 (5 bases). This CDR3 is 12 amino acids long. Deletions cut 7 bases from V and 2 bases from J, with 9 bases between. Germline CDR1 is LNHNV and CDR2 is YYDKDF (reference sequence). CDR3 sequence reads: CATTMRAYEQYL. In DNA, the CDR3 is TGTGCCACCACCATGCGGGCCTACGAGCAGTACCTC.